This T cell receptor beta chain appears in the sequencing data of a study of shared clonotypes between healthy human individuals. Study-level findings and limits: Naive subsets generally had larger estimated richness than memory subsets. The sharing of 4.5% to 6.5% of naive CD4 clonotypes was seen across a handful of donors.

Original processing notes: Quality scores were absent from the junction-only immunoSEQ sequences, so filtering differed. This table comes from immunoSEQ multiplex PCR, and its TCRdb copy is limited to in-frame clones, with some not included. Clonal size and the V and J genes are those of that table, whereas D and trimming came from the DNA. The sample yields some 120,000 clones, about 63% seen once. In this sample, this clone is medium-sized (0.01 to 0.1%). The target antigen is unknown. Donors included only healthy HIV-negative adults lacking recent acute infections or vaccinations. Trimming at V came to 4 bases and at J to 5 bases, leaving 10 bases not matched to a gene. The germline gives CDR1 MNHNS, CDR2 SASEGT. The CDR3 extends over 15 amino acids.

V and J are TRBV6-1 and TRBJ2-7; 8 nucleotides line up with TRBD2. Sequencing was carried out using memory CD8+ T cells sorted from blood. Subset of the sample: CD45RO+ cells pooled with CCR7-negative TemRA cells. The receptor comes from a woman in her twenties or thirties in good health. CDR3 loop: CASSGRAGANDEQYF. The CDR3 nucleotides are TGTGCCAGCAGTGGTCGAGCGGGGGCTAACGACGAGCAGTACTTC.